This TCR beta chain was recovered during a study of T cell responses to AZD1222 COVID-19 vaccine. Study-wide results and caveats: Among those given AZD1222, only six were seropositive at baseline. After the peak T cell response, and only then, were repertoires sampled. In a largely white British group with more females than males, clonal diversity was possibly underestimated. Spike-specific TCRs gained breadth and depth after people received two AZD1222 doses.

This clone was observed a single time. Its antigen remains unknown. Method: immunoSEQ multiplex PCR; TCRdb's copy keeps in-frame clones and lacks some. The table has some 130,000 clones, 85% to 90% seen once. After removal of 5 bases from V and 5 bases from J, the junction contained 10 bases not matched to a gene. This CDR3 contains 17 residues. Germline-derived CDR1 and CDR2 are MNHNY and SVGAGI (reference sequence). This specimen was peripheral blood, taken on day 0 of AZD1222 vaccination. This receptor was obtained from an adult in good health. The rearrangement joins TRBV6-6 to TRBJ2-1; 12 positions agree with TRBD2. CDR3 amino acids: CASSLIGLAGFHNEQFF. CDR3 nucleotide sequence: TGTGCCAGCAGTCTCATCGGACTAGCGGGATTTCACAATGAGCAGTTCTTC.